This T cell receptor beta chain was sequenced for a study of cytomegalovirus exposure and HLA in healthy donors. For this clone: Its antigen is unidentified.

Study observations and caveats: Clusters of TCRs from the first cohort tended to co-occur in the 100 to 150 validation repertoires (as a later analysis found). Researchers counted 164 TCR beta chains as cytomegalovirus-associated.

V lost 4 bases to trimming and J lost 4 bases; unmatched junction nucleotides: 4. Germline V gives CDR1 SGHNT, CDR2 YYREEE (reference sequence). The CDR3 has 14 amino acids. The repertoire was sequenced with immunoSEQ multiplex PCR; TCRdb's copy has only in-frame clones and lacks some. The table includes approximately 71,000 clones, about nine tenths detected once. The chain is built from TRBV5-4 and TRBJ1-3, with 8 bases matching TRBD1. The clonotype was recovered from a man between 18 and 29 years old in good health and CMV-seronegative. The sequencing input was PBMCs. This CDR3 is CASSEGDRGNTIYF. The CDR3 DNA is TGTGCCAGCAGCGAGGGGGACAGGGGAAACACCATATATTTT.